These 21 T cell receptor beta chains came from one sample sequenced in a study of T-cell reconstitution after alpha-beta-depleted transplantation in children. Preparing the TCRbeta library involved the use of unique molecular identifiers. MiXCR was run by TCRdb on the PCR reads, yielding one entry per CDR3 protein. The table lists 750,000 to 950,000 distinct CDR3 sequences, around 15% of them singletons. The source was PBMCs, mostly from graft donor cells, collected 360 days after TCRalphabeta/CD19-depleted stem cell transplant. These receptors all stem from a male patient between 5 and 17 years old who had a stem cell transplant for acute lymphoblastic leukemia, so the T cells may come from the graft donor.

This clonotype was recorded a few times. The chain couples TRBV20-1 to TRBJ1-2, with D tentatively TRBD1 (6 bases). Germline V gene data show CDR1 as DFQATT and CDR2 as SNEGSKA (reference sequence). The ends were cut back, 3 bases at V and 5 bases at J, with 13 bases in the middle. The CDR3 sequence is 13 residues long. The CDR3 nucleotides read TGCAGTGCTAGCCACAGGGCGCGGTATGGCTACACCTTC. Translating it yields CSASHRARYGYTF.

For the CDR3, the DNA is TGTGCCAGCAGCTCCTGGGACAGGGCCTCCTACGAGCAGTACTTC. Amino acids: CASSSWDRASYEQYF. The chain has TRBV7-9 and TRBJ2-7, with TRBD1 identical over 9 bases. Trimming at V came to 4 bases and at J to 0 bases, leaving 4 bases not matched to a gene. Looked up from germline, CDR1 is SEHNR and CDR2 is FQNEAQ (reference sequence). This CDR3 is built from 15 residues. Full variable domain (missing parts from reference TRBV7-9 and TRBJ2-7): DTGVSQNPRHKITKRGQNVTFRCDPISEHNRLYWYRQTLGQGPEFLTYFQNEAQLEKSRLLSDRFSAERPKGSFSTLEIQRTEQGDSAMYLCASSSWDRASYEQYFGPGTRLTVT.

This clonotype appeared a few times. The rearrangement uses TRBV5-1 and TRBJ2-1; D is perhaps TRBD1 (7 bases). In germline, CDR1 is SGHRS, CDR2 YFSETQ. The CDR3 consists of 17 residues. Trimming took off 1 base at V and 6 bases at J, with 20 bases between the two ends. CDR3 coding DNA: TGCGCCAGCAGCTTGATCCGTTCCGGGACAGCGGGCAATGAGCAGTTCTTC. It translates to CASSLIRSGTAGNEQFF.

As DNA, the CDR3 is TGCGCCAGCAGCTTGGTCCGGGGAGGGACTAGCACAGATACGCAGTATTTT. Amino acids: CASSLVRGGTSTDTQYF. The chain employs TRBV5-1 and TRBJ2-3, with TRBD2 identical over 7 bases. The CDR3 contains 17 residues. V dropped 0 bases and J dropped 0; count of bases not matched to a gene: 7. In germline, CDR1 is SGHRS, CDR2 YFSETQ.

This clonotype was counted only a few times. This chain uses TRBV6-5 with TRBJ1-1; no firm D call. Looked up from germline, CDR1 is MNHEY and CDR2 is SVGAGI. This CDR3 comprises 13 residues. V was trimmed by 5 bases and J by 1 base, leaving 8 bases between them. CDR3 sequence reads: CASSNFRNTEAFF. The CDR3, as DNA: TGTGCCAGCAGTAACTTTAGGAACACTGAAGCTTTCTTT.

As concerns this clonotype: The junction shows a germline mismatch at one end, possibly a read error. The chain has TRBV10-3 and TRBJ2-4; a possible D gene is TRBD2 (5 bases). Per the germline V gene, CDR1 is ENHRY and CDR2 is SYGVKD. The CDR3 sequence is 16 residues long. In DNA, the CDR3 is TGTTCCATCAGTGAGAACGGGGTTGTGGCCAAAAACATTCAGTACTTC. It specifies CSISENGVVAKNIQYF.

This clonotype has more than one count but fewer than ten. The DNA for the CDR3 is TGTGCCAGCAGTATTGACAGGTTGAACACTGAAGCTTTCTTT. Amino acid sequence: CASSIDRLNTEAFF. This chain joins TRBV12-3 or TRBV12-4 and TRBJ1-1, with D perhaps TRBD1 (6 bases). V lost 5 bases to trimming and J lost 0 bases, with 10 bases between them. This CDR3 spans 14 amino acids.

This clonotype has just a few counts. This rearrangement joins TRBV9 to TRBJ2-7; 13 nucleotides match TRBD2. This CDR3 is 17 amino acids long. Germline V gene data show CDR1 as SGDLS and CDR2 as YYNGEE. Trimming took 4 bases from V and 5 from J; bases not matched to a gene: 12. In DNA form, the CDR3 reads TGTGCCAGCAGCTCTAATAGGACTAGCGGGAGTCCCCACGAGCAGTACTTC. Its protein product is CASSSNRTSGSPHEQYF.

This clonotype was detected a few times. The V call is TRBV14, the J call TRBJ1-2, with D possibly being TRBD1 (5 bases). Germline CDR1 is SGHDN and CDR2 is FVKESK. The V gene lost 3 bases and the J gene lost 5 bases, with 25 bases spanning the gap. The CDR3 totals 18 residues. DNA of the CDR3: TGTGCCAGCAGCCAGAAAAGGCATACTTTGGGACGGGAGTATGGCTACACCTTC. Encoded protein: CASSQKRHTLGREYGYTF.

The V call is TRBV12-3 or TRBV12-4, the J call TRBJ2-3, with D perhaps TRBD1 (6 bases). The CDR3 sequence is 16 residues long. V was shortened by 6 bases and J by 1 base, with 17 bases between the two germline ends. The CDR3 nucleotides read TGTGCCAGCAGCAGGACAGCGATGACCCGCACAGATACGCAGTATTTT. This translates into CASSRTAMTRTDTQYF.

In this sample, this clonotype turned up a few times. This chain connects TRBV29-1 to TRBJ1-1; D gene unclear. The ends were cut back, 6 bases at V and 4 bases at J, with 15 bases in the middle. In germline, CDR1 is SQVTM, CDR2 ANQGSEA. CDR3 length: 13 residues. As DNA, the CDR3 is TGCAGCGTCCTGGCAGGCTATGGCACTGAAGCTTTCTTT. Protein product: CSVLAGYGTEAFF.

This chain joins TRBV7-8 and TRBJ1-5; 7 nucleotides match TRBD1. Germline lookup yields CDR1 SGHVS and CDR2 FQNEAQ. This CDR3 comprises 16 residues. Losses at the gene ends were 5 bases for V and 3 bases for J; bases not matched to a gene: 10. The CDR3 DNA is TGTGCCAGCAGCACAAGAGGAGGGACAGACAATCAGCCCCAGCATTTT. It encodes CASSTRGGTDNQPQHF.

The V and J genes are TRBV15 and TRBJ1-5; D may be TRBD1 (5 bases). Germline V lookup: CDR1 LNHNV, CDR2 YYDKDF (reference sequence). The CDR3 contains 19 residues. V lost 0 bases and J 0 bases, leaving 18 bases between the germline ends. CDR3 loop: CATSRDPRVRGDSNQPQHF. CDR3 DNA sequence: TGTGCCACCAGCAGAGATCCGAGGGTGAGAGGGGATAGCAATCAGCCCCAGCATTTT. The variable domain in full, completed from reference TRBV15 and TRBJ1-5, reads DAMVIQNPRYQVTQFGKPVTLSCSQTLNHNVMYWYQQKSSQAPKLLFHYYDKDFNNEADTPDNFQSRRPNTSFCFLDIRSPGLGDTAMYLCATSRDPRVRGDSNQPQHFGDGTRLSIL.

The gene calls are TRBV24-1 and TRBJ2-5; 10 bases map to TRBD2. Germline lookup yields CDR1 KGHDR and CDR2 SFDVKD. V lost 4 bases and J lost 2; bases outside the gene matches: 15. The CDR3 has 19 amino acids. Written as DNA, the CDR3 is TGTGCCACCAGTGACCGAGGACAGGGCCGACTAGCGGGTCAAGAGACCCAGTACTTC. Translated, it gives CATSDRGQGRLAGQETQYF.

This clonotype was found a few times. The chain has TRBV24-1 and TRBJ2-2; a weak D match, TRBD2 (5 bases). This CDR3 comprises 14 residues. The germline V gene encodes CDR1 KGHDR and CDR2 SFDVKD. With 12 bases removed from V and 7 bases from J, the gap between germline ends came to 20 bases. CDR3 coding DNA: TGTGCCCCCGGAGGTGGACTTTCCGGCGGGGAGCTGTTTTTT. Its translation: CAPGGGLSGGELFF.

This clonotype was seen a handful of times. The chain employs TRBV7-9 and TRBJ1-2; 10 bases map to TRBD1. The CDR3 covers 14 residues. Trimming at V came to 3 bases and at J to 5 bases, leaving 3 bases not matched to a gene. Germline V gene data show CDR1 as SEHNR and CDR2 as FQNEAQ (reference sequence). The CDR3 nucleotides are TGTGCCAGCAGCTTGGACAGGGGGTTTTATGGCTACACCTTC. This translates into CASSLDRGFYGYTF.

In its sample, this clonotype was seen a few times. The gene calls are TRBV12-3 or TRBV12-4 and TRBJ2-4, with D maybe TRBD2 (5 bases). Trimming removed 5 bases at V and 12 bases at J, with 23 bases between. This CDR3 region has 15 residues. CDR3 region: CASSPRILAPRSQYF. CDR3 nucleotides: TGTGCCAGCAGTCCGCGCATCCTAGCTCCTCGAAGTCAGTACTTC.

The chain is built from TRBV7-9 and TRBJ2-6; possible D gene TRBD2, 5 bases. Germline CDR1 reads SEHNR; CDR2 reads FQNEAQ (reference sequence). V gave up 1 base and J gave up 2 bases, with 6 bases separating them. This CDR3 is built from 15 residues. Here the CDR3 reads CASSLGSAGANVLTF. As DNA, the CDR3 is TGTGCCAGCAGCTTAGGTAGCGCTGGGGCCAACGTCCTGACTTTC. Looking up the rest from reference TRBV7-9 and TRBJ2-6 gives the full variable domain: DTGVSQNPRHKITKRGQNVTFRCDPISEHNRLYWYRQTLGQGPEFLTYFQNEAQLEKSRLLSDRFSAERPKGSFSTLEIQRTEQGDSAMYLCASSLGSAGANVLTFGAGSRLTVL.

This chain uses TRBV29-1 with TRBJ1-5, with D unclear. This CDR3 has 16 residues. With 5 bases removed from V and 7 bases from J, the gap between germline ends came to 24 bases. Germline V gene lookup returns CDR1 SQVTM and CDR2 ANQGSEA. The CDR3 here is CSVLEQSPGSWQPQHF. The CDR3 DNA sequence: TGCAGCGTTCTGGAACAAAGTCCGGGATCTTGGCAGCCCCAGCATTTT.

The V call is TRBV5-1, the J call TRBJ2-7, with TRBD1 as a possible D gene (5 bases). The CDR3 covers 15 residues. Per germline, CDR1 SGHRS and CDR2 YFSETQ. Trimming removed 1 base at V and 7 bases at J, with 18 bases between. DNA for the CDR3: TGCGCCAGCAGCTTGACGACAGTGTCTAGAGCGGAGCAGTACTTC. Residues: CASSLTTVSRAEQYF.

This chain connects TRBV24-1 to TRBJ2-1; 9 bases are a match to TRBD2. The CDR3 consists of 14 residues. Germline V gene lookup returns CDR1 KGHDR and CDR2 SFDVKD. V gave up 7 bases and J gave up 8 bases; unmatched junction bases: 8. Written as DNA, the CDR3 is TGTGCCACCAGCGTTAGCGGGAGAAAGGATGAGCAGTTCTTC. Amino acid sequence: CATSVSGRKDEQFF.